The entry that follows covers one T cell receptor (beta chain) sequence. Its recognized antigen is unknown. No base qualities exist here, and no much larger clone lies one base off it. This entry comes from a study of blood T cell repertoires in COVID-19 (dated by TCRdb to about 2020). In terms of the full investigation: The collaborator samples originated in the United States, Italy and Spain and spanned the acute and convalescent phases of COVID-19. Deeply sampled blood TCRbeta repertoires from subjects exposed to, actively infected with, or recovered from COVID-19 were included in the dataset. The repertoires were released in a freely available public database meant as a resource for research on the immune response to SARS-CoV-2. The samples were drawn from two sources: the first 160 participants of the ongoing ImmuneRACE study, and 1,254 subjects contributed by 6 global collaborators. Nearly every sample came with metadata listing a de-identified subject ID, COVID-19 status, age in years and sex. Where available, HLA class I and class II types were taken from metadata supplied by the sample provider and were not determined by assay-based typing. The prospective study material was composed of cDNA or gDNA derived from T cells, B-cell-depleted T cells, or PBMCs.

Whole blood was collected in K2EDTA tubes by collaborating institutions according to the institutions' own protocols. For TCRbeta analysis, collaborators shipped samples in one of three forms: frozen whole blood, isolated PBMCs, or DNA extracted from either of those sample types. TCRbeta CDR3 regions were amplified from genomic DNA by means of the immunoSEQ Assay, a bias-controlled multiplex PCR. For the original study's pipeline: Nucleated cell counts per sample were estimated from amplification of reference gene primers within the assay. Sequence reads were collapsed and filtered to measure the absolute abundance of every unique TCRbeta CDR3 rearrangement. Productive Simpson clonality was computed per sample as the square root of Simpson's diversity index over productive rearrangements. This immuneACCESS table, as held by TCRdb, lists in-frame sequences with V and J called but not all clones. Of the missing ones, under half trace to an unresolved V gene in checked studies; the others have no known cause. Clone size and the V and J calls come from that table; the DNA yielded D and trimming. A total of 55,000 to 85,000 clones appear in this sample, 90% of them only once. The top ten clonotypes cover approximately 5% of the sample.

The investigation overall reported the following: The amount of clinical and demographic metadata varied by source and participant and was provided uncurated.

Inclusive of the bounding cysteine and phenylalanine, the CDR3 is 17 residues long. This entry keeps only the CDR3 DNA: 51 bases, framed from base 1. CDR1 KGHSH and CDR2 LQKENI were looked up in the germline V gene. For this chain, trimming is 5 bases at the V end and 1 base at the J end, and the number of junction bases without a gene match is 6. Sequencing was performed on peripheral blood. The source is a woman aged 18-29 years with acute or convalescent COVID-19. Recombination joined TRBV18 with TRBJ2-1, with TRBD2 identical over 12 junction bases. Here is the DNA: TGTGCCAGCTCAGCGGCCGGGACTAGCGGGTCCTACAATGAGCAGTTCTTC. This sequence encodes CASSAAGTSGSYNEQFF.